These T cell receptor beta chains were read from a single sample in a study of blood T cell repertoires in COVID-19. Profiled with immunoSEQ multiplex PCR; TCRdb holds only in-frame clones, not every one. Of 60,000 to 95,000 clones detected, 74% appear once; the ten largest clones hold around 2.6%. Sequences were obtained from peripheral blood. The receptors here all came from a human donor with acute or convalescent COVID-19. The donor label of this sample is uncertain. Both conserved end residues are part of each CDR3. Each record gives: V gene, J gene, D gene, clone size, CDR3 DNA, CDR3 protein. The D gene is left open where the match is weak. Only some rows state a clone size, as once, few, many or a class for expanded clones.

V gene: TRBV3-1/TRBV3-2; J gene: TRBJ1-3; D gene: .; clone size: .; CDR3 DNA: TGTGCCAGCAGCCCCCTTCCCTCAGTCTCTGGAAACACCATATATTTT; CDR3 protein: CASSPLPSVSGNTIYF
V gene: TRBV30; J gene: TRBJ2-1; D gene: .; clone size: .; CDR3 DNA: TGTGCCTGGAGAAGAGAGAATGAGCAGTTCTTC; CDR3 protein: CAWRRENEQFF
V gene: TRBV18; J gene: TRBJ2-7; D gene: .; clone size: .; CDR3 DNA: TGTGCCAGCTCACCGCTAAAAACACAGGGCTACGAGCAGTACTTC; CDR3 protein: CASSPLKTQGYEQYF
V gene: TRBV11-1; J gene: TRBJ1-6; D gene: TRBD1; clone size: .; CDR3 DNA: TGTGCCAGCAGCTTAGGGGGACAGGGGACAACTTCACCCCTCCACTTT; CDR3 protein: CASSLGGQGTTSPLHF
V gene: TRBV12-3/TRBV12-4; J gene: TRBJ2-3; D gene: .; clone size: .; CDR3 DNA: TGTGCCAGCAAGGGGAGCACAGATACGCAGTATTTT; CDR3 protein: CASKGSTDTQYF
V gene: TRBV6-5; J gene: TRBJ1-1; D gene: .; clone size: few; CDR3 DNA: TGTGCCAGCAGGCCCGCAGGGGTCACTGAAGCTTTCTTT; CDR3 protein: CASRPAGVTEAFF
V gene: TRBV7-8; J gene: TRBJ2-2; D gene: .; clone size: .; CDR3 DNA: TGTGCCAGCAGCTTAGAGGGGCTCACCGGGGAGCTGTTTTTT; CDR3 protein: CASSLEGLTGELFF
V gene: TRBV19; J gene: TRBJ1-6; D gene: .; clone size: .; CDR3 DNA: TGTGCCAGTAATTTCCGGGATAATTCACCCCTCCACTTT; CDR3 protein: CASNFRDNSPLHF
V gene: TRBV30; J gene: TRBJ1-5; D gene: .; clone size: .; CDR3 DNA: TGTGCCTGGAGTGTTGGGGGGAATCTTCAGGATCAGCCCCAGCATTTT; CDR3 protein: CAWSVGGNLQDQPQHF
V gene: TRBV6-5; J gene: TRBJ1-3; D gene: .; clone size: .; CDR3 DNA: TGTGCCAGCAGGAGGGACACCTCTGGAAACACCATATATTTT; CDR3 protein: CASRRDTSGNTIYF
V gene: TRBV3-1/TRBV3-2; J gene: TRBJ1-1; D gene: TRBD1; clone size: .; CDR3 DNA: TGTGCCAGCAGCCGAGGGACAGGGGCTGAAGCTTTCTTT; CDR3 protein: CASSRGTGAEAFF
V gene: TRBV24-1; J gene: TRBJ2-2; D gene: .; clone size: .; CDR3 DNA: TGTGCCACCAGGCCAGGGATAGCATCGAACACCGGGGAGCTGTTTTTT; CDR3 protein: CATRPGIASNTGELFF
V gene: TRBV25-1; J gene: TRBJ1-6; D gene: TRBD1; clone size: .; CDR3 DNA: TGTGCCAGCAGCCCAGGGGGCGGTTATAATTCACCCCTCCACTTT; CDR3 protein: CASSPGGGYNSPLHF
V gene: TRBV7-8; J gene: TRBJ2-3; D gene: .; clone size: .; CDR3 DNA: TGTGCCAGCAGTATGGACAGAACTAGCACAGATACGCAGTATTTT; CDR3 protein: CASSMDRTSTDTQYF
V gene: TRBV21-1; J gene: TRBJ1-4; D gene: .; clone size: .; CDR3 DNA: TGTGCCAGCAGCAAAAGGGAGCCGCGGGAAAAACTGTTTTTT; CDR3 protein: CASSKREPREKLFF
V gene: TRBV7-3; J gene: TRBJ2-1; D gene: TRBD2; clone size: .; CDR3 DNA: TGTGCCAGCAGCCCCCCTAGCGGGAGGGCCGTTGGTGAGCAGTTCTTC; CDR3 protein: CASSPPSGRAVGEQFF
V gene: TRBV28; J gene: TRBJ2-1; D gene: TRBD1; clone size: .; CDR3 DNA: TGTGCCAGCAGTTTTTCAGGACAGGAGAAGCTTGAGCAGTTCTTC; CDR3 protein: CASSFSGQEKLEQFF
V gene: TRBV7-9; J gene: TRBJ2-3; D gene: TRBD1; clone size: few; CDR3 DNA: TGTGCCAGCAGCCCAGGGACAGGGGTGGATACGCAGTATTTT; CDR3 protein: CASSPGTGVDTQYF
V gene: TRBV6-6; J gene: TRBJ1-2; D gene: .; clone size: .; CDR3 DNA: TGTGCCAGCACCTACGGGGGTAGGAACTATGGCTACACCTTC; CDR3 protein: CASTYGGRNYGYTF
V gene: TRBV7-3; J gene: TRBJ2-1; D gene: TRBD1; clone size: .; CDR3 DNA: TGTGCCAGCAGCGTCGACAGGGAGAGTGAGCAGTTCTTC; CDR3 protein: CASSVDRESEQFF
V gene: TRBV19; J gene: TRBJ2-1; D gene: TRBD2; clone size: .; CDR3 DNA: TGTGCCAGCAGACCGGGACTAGCGGGGTACAATGAGCAGTTCTTC; CDR3 protein: CASRPGLAGYNEQFF
V gene: TRBV5-6; J gene: TRBJ2-3; D gene: .; clone size: .; CDR3 DNA: TGTGCCAGCAGCCAGGGGAGAAAGAAGGATACGCAGTATTTT; CDR3 protein: CASSQGRKKDTQYF
V gene: TRBV14; J gene: TRBJ2-1; D gene: .; clone size: once; CDR3 DNA: TGTGCCAGCAGCCAGTCAATTAAACGGGAGCAGTTCTTC; CDR3 protein: CASSQSIKREQFF
V gene: TRBV9; J gene: TRBJ1-3; D gene: .; clone size: .; CDR3 DNA: TGTGCCAGCCACGCCCAGGGGAACGGAAACACCATATATTTT; CDR3 protein: CASHAQGNGNTIYF
V gene: TRBV28; J gene: TRBJ1-6; D gene: .; clone size: .; CDR3 DNA: TGTGCCAGCAGTTTTACGAGGAGGGATTCACCCCTCCACTTT; CDR3 protein: CASSFTRRDSPLHF
V gene: TRBV12-3/TRBV12-4; J gene: TRBJ2-3; D gene: .; clone size: .; CDR3 DNA: TGTGCCAGCAGCTTGTCAGATACGCAGTATTTT; CDR3 protein: CASSLSDTQYF
V gene: TRBV5-1; J gene: TRBJ1-2; D gene: TRBD1; clone size: .; CDR3 DNA: TGCGCCAGCAGCTTTCGTCCCGGGACAGTGGAAGGCTACACCTTC; CDR3 protein: CASSFRPGTVEGYTF
V gene: TRBV30; J gene: TRBJ1-2; D gene: .; clone size: .; CDR3 DNA: TGTGCCTGGAGTGTAGACGAGGCCTACACCTTC; CDR3 protein: CAWSVDEAYTF
V gene: TRBV29-1; J gene: TRBJ1-1; D gene: .; clone size: .; CDR3 DNA: TGCAGCGTTAAACCGGGGGACACTGAAGCTTTCTTT; CDR3 protein: CSVKPGDTEAFF
V gene: TRBV11-2; J gene: TRBJ1-1; D gene: .; clone size: .; CDR3 DNA: TGTGCCAGCAGCTCCAGGACTATGAACACTGAAGCTTTCTTT; CDR3 protein: CASSSRTMNTEAFF
V gene: TRBV28; J gene: TRBJ1-5; D gene: .; clone size: .; CDR3 DNA: TGTGCCAGCAGTTGGGGGGGGGCCTGGCAGCCCCAGCATTTT; CDR3 protein: CASSWGGAWQPQHF
V gene: TRBV3-1/TRBV3-2; J gene: TRBJ2-7; D gene: TRBD2; clone size: .; CDR3 DNA: TGTGCCAGCAGCCAACCCGGACTAGCGGGATTCTACGAGCAGTACTTC; CDR3 protein: CASSQPGLAGFYEQYF
V gene: TRBV19; J gene: TRBJ1-2; D gene: .; clone size: .; CDR3 DNA: TGTGCCAGTAGTATAGATCCTTTTAACTATGGCTACACCTTC; CDR3 protein: CASSIDPFNYGYTF
V gene: TRBV6-6; J gene: TRBJ1-6; D gene: .; clone size: .; CDR3 DNA: TGTGCCAGCAGTTACTCGGGCCCTTCTTCACCCCTCCACTTT; CDR3 protein: CASSYSGPSSPLHF
V gene: TRBV5-1; J gene: TRBJ2-7; D gene: TRBD1; clone size: .; CDR3 DNA: TGCGCCAGCAGCCCCAGACCGGGACAGGCCGGCTACGAGCAGTACTTC; CDR3 protein: CASSPRPGQAGYEQYF
V gene: TRBV6-4; J gene: TRBJ2-1; D gene: TRBD2; clone size: .; CDR3 DNA: TGTGCCAGCAGTCAAAGGGGGAGCGGGAGCCTGGTTAGGGACAATGAGCAGTTCTTC; CDR3 protein: CASSQRGSGSLVRDNEQFF
V gene: TRBV28; J gene: TRBJ2-1; D gene: .; clone size: .; CDR3 DNA: TGTGCCAGCAGTTTATATCTAGCAGCAACCAATGAGCAGTTCTTC; CDR3 protein: CASSLYLAATNEQFF
V gene: TRBV19; J gene: TRBJ2-2; D gene: .; clone size: .; CDR3 DNA: TGTGCCAGTAGTACCCCTAAGGGCGGGACGAGAACCGGGGAGCTGTTTTTT; CDR3 protein: CASSTPKGGTRTGELFF